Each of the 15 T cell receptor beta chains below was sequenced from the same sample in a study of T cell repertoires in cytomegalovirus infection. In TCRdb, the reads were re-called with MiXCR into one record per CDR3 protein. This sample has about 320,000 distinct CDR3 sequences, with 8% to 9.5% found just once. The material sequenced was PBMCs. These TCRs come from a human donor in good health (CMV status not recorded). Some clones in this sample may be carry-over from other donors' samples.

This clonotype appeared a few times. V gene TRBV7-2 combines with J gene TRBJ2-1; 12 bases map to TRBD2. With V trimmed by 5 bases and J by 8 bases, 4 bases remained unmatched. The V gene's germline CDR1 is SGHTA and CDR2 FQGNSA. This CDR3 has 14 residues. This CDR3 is CASSPRLAGDEQFF. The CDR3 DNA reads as TGTGCCAGCAGCCCCAGACTAGCGGGAGATGAGCAGTTCTTC.

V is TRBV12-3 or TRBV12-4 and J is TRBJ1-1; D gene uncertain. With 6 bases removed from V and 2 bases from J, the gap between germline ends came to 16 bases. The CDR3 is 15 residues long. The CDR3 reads CASRERVGSNTEAFF. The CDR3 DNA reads TGTGCCAGCAGAGAGCGCGTAGGGTCTAACACTGAAGCTTTCTTT.

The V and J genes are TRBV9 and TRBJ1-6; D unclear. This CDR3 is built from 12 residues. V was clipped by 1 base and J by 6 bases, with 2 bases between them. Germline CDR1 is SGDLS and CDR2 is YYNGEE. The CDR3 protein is CASSVTNSPLHF. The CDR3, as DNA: TGTGCCAGCAGCGTAACTAATTCACCCCTCCACTTT.

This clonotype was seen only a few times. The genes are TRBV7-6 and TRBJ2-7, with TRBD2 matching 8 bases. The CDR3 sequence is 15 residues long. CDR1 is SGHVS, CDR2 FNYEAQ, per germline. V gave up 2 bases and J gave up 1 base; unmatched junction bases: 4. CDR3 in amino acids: CASSLKGGGSYEQYF. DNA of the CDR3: TGTGCCAGCAGCTTAAAAGGCGGGGGGTCCTACGAGCAGTACTTC.

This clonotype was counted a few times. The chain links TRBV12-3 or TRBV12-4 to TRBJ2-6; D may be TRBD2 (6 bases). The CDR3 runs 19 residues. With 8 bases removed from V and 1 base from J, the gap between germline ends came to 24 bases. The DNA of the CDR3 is TGTGCCAGCGCTGGCCCGAGTCTAAGTGGGGGGTCTGGGGCCAACGTCCTGACTTTC. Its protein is CASAGPSLSGGSGANVLTF.

Written as DNA, the CDR3 is TGTGCCAGCAGCCCAAAGGACAGGGGAATCAGCGAGCAGTACTTC. This sequence encodes CASSPKDRGISEQYF. This chain uses TRBV13 with TRBJ2-7; 9 bases are a match to TRBD1. Germline V gene lookup returns CDR1 PRHDT and CDR2 FYEKMQ (reference sequence). The CDR3 is made up of 15 amino acids. Unmatched junction bases numbered 11, after V lost 5 bases and J lost 6 bases.

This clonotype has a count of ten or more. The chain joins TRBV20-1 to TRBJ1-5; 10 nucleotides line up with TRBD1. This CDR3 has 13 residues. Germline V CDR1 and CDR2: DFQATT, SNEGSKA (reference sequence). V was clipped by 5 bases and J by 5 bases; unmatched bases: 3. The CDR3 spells CSASGTGDQPQHF. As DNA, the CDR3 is TGCAGTGCTTCAGGGACAGGGGATCAGCCCCAGCATTTT.

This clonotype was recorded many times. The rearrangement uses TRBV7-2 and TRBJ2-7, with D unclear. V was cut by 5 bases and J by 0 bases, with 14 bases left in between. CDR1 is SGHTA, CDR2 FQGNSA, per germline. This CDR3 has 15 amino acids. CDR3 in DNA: TGTGCCAGCAGCCGGGTAACTTTTAGCTCCTACGAGCAGTACTTC. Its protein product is CASSRVTFSSYEQYF.

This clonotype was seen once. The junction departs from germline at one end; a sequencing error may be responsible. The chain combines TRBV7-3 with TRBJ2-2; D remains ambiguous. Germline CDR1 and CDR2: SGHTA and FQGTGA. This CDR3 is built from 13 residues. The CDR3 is CSSSLIAPGELFF. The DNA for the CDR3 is TGTTCCAGCAGCTTAATAGCCCCCGGGGAGCTGTTTTTT.

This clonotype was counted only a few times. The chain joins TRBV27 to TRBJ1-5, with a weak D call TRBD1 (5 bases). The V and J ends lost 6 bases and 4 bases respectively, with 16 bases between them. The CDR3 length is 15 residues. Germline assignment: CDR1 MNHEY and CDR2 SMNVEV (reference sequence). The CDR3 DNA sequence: TGTGCCAGCAGCAGAGACCCTAGGGGTAATCAGCCCCAGCATTTT. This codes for CASSRDPRGNQPQHF.

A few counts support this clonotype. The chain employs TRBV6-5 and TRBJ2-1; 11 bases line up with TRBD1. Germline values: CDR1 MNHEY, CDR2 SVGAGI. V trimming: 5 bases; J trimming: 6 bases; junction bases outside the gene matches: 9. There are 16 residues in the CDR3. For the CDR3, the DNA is TGTGCCAGCAGTCGTACCGGGACAGGGGGACGCAATGAGCAGTTCTTC. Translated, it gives CASSRTGTGGRNEQFF.

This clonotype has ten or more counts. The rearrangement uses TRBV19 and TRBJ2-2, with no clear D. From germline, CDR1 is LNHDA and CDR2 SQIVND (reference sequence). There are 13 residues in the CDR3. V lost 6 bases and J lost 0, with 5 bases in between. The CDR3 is CASRGTNTGELFF. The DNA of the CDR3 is TGTGCCAGTAGGGGAACGAACACCGGGGAGCTGTTTTTT.

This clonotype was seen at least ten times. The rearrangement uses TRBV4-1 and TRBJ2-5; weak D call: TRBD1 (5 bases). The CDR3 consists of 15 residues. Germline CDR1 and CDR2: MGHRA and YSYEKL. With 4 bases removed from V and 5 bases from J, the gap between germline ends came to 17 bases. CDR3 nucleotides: TGCGCCAGCAGCCGAAATTCAGGGCCAAGGGAGACCCAGTACTTC. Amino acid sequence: CASSRNSGPRETQYF.

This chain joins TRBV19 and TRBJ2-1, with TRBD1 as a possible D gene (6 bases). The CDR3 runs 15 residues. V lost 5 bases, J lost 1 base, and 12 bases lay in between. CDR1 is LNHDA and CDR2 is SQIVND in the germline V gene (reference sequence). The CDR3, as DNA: TGTGCCAGTAGTGACAGGAAAAGGTCCTACAATGAGCAGTTCTTC. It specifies CASSDRKRSYNEQFF.

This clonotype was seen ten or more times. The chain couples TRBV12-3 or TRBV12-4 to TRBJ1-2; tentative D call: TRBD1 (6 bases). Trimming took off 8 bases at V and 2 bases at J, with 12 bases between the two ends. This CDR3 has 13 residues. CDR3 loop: CASLEGTNYGYTF. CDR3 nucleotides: TGTGCCAGCCTTGAAGGGACAAACTATGGCTACACCTTC.